A single sample is the source of the 22 T cell receptor beta chains below, sequenced in a study of Ad26.COV2.S vaccination and SARS-CoV-2 variants. The method was immunoSEQ multiplex PCR; TCRdb's version includes in-frame clones alone and lacks a portion of them. The sample has about 350,000 clones; just over 90% are singletons. Specimen: peripheral blood, collected after recovery from COVID-19. Receptors were obtained from a human donor who had recovered from COVID-19.

The chain has TRBV27 and TRBJ2-1; 8 nucleotides match TRBD2. In germline, CDR1 is MNHEY, CDR2 SMNVEV (reference sequence). V lost 2 bases to trimming and J lost 9 bases; unmatched junction nucleotides: 3. CDR3 length equals 13 residues. CDR3 loop: CASSLKRGFEQFF. For the CDR3, the DNA is TGTGCCAGCAGTTTAAAGCGGGGGTTTGAGCAGTTCTTC.

The gene calls are TRBV4-2 and TRBJ1-5; the D gene is possibly TRBD1 (5 bases). The CDR3 has 16 residues. Between the trimmed V and J ends, which lost 1 base and 7 bases, there was a span of 17 bases. Germline loops: CDR1 LGHNA, CDR2 YNFKEQ. CDR3 residues: CASSQVSGGNGQPQHF. CDR3 coding DNA: TGTGCCAGCAGCCAAGTGTCTGGGGGAAACGGGCAGCCCCAGCATTTT.

This clone was found a few times. The chain is built from TRBV25-1 and TRBJ1-5, with 8 positions matching TRBD1. The germline gives CDR1 MGHDK, CDR2 SYGVNS. This CDR3 contains 16 residues. J lost 3 bases, V lost 3 bases, and 7 bases had no gene match. The DNA for the CDR3 is TGTGCCAGCAGTGATTCCAGGGGGCCCATCAATCAGCCCCAGCATTTT. Translation: CASSDSRGPINQPQHF.

The genes are TRBV6-2 or TRBV6-3 and TRBJ2-1; TRBD2 agrees at 10 bases. The CDR3 is made up of 16 amino acids. Germline CDR1 reads MNHEY; CDR2 reads SVGEGT. After removal of 0 bases from V and 7 bases from J, the junction contained 6 bases not matched to a gene. Here the CDR3 reads CASSYSTAGGRNEQFF. The CDR3 region has the DNA TGTGCCAGCAGTTACTCGACAGCGGGGGGGCGGAATGAGCAGTTCTTC.

This rearrangement joins TRBV6-5 to TRBJ2-7; TRBD1 agrees at 7 bases. Germline CDR1 reads MNHEY; CDR2 reads SVGAGI. V shed 4 bases, J shed 4 bases, and the junction held 13 bases outside the gene matches. CDR3 length: 16 residues. The CDR3 nucleotides read TGTGCCAGCAGTTCCCGACAGGGCCGGGGTGGGTACGAGCAGTACTTC. As protein: CASSSRQGRGGYEQYF.

The rearrangement joins TRBV7-9 to TRBJ1-5; D ambiguous. The CDR3 is 14 residues long. Germline V gene sequence: CDR1 SEHNR, CDR2 FQNEAQ (reference sequence). The germline V and J ends were trimmed by 3 bases and 0 bases, with 6 bases remaining between them. The CDR3 DNA reads as TGTGCCAGCAGCTTCAGCGATAGCAATCAGCCCCAGCATTTT. Translation: CASSFSDSNQPQHF.

The genes are TRBV27 and TRBJ1-2; possibly TRBD1 for D (5 bases). The CDR3 has 16 residues. Trimming removed 1 base from V and 4 bases from J, with 16 bases in between. Germline assignment: CDR1 MNHEY and CDR2 SMNVEV (reference sequence). CDR3 loop: CASSLFYQGDGYGYTF. CDR3 coding DNA: TGTGCCAGCAGTTTATTTTACCAGGGAGACGGCTATGGCTACACCTTC.

The chain employs TRBV13 and TRBJ2-5; weak D call: TRBD2 (6 bases). Trimming stripped 5 bases from V and 2 bases from J, with 18 bases between. The CDR3 has 16 amino acids. Germline assignment: CDR1 PRHDT and CDR2 FYEKMQ (reference sequence). The CDR3 DNA follows: TGTGCCAGCAGCCTGCGGGGACCGGGACTTCAAGAGACCCAGTACTTC. This encodes CASSLRGPGLQETQYF.

CDR3 protein: CASSLDRDTIYEQYF. The CDR3 DNA reads as TGTGCCAGCAGCTTAGACCGGGACACGATCTACGAGCAGTACTTC. V is TRBV11-2 and J is TRBJ2-7; a weak D match, TRBD1 (6 bases). The germline V gene has CDR1 SGHAT and CDR2 FQNNGV. Trimming stripped 0 bases from V and 3 bases from J, with 12 bases between. This CDR3 has 15 residues.

V usage is TRBV6-5 and J usage is TRBJ1-6, with 10 bases lining up with TRBD1. The CDR3 runs to 15 residues. Looked up from germline, CDR1 is MNHEY and CDR2 is SVGAGI. V was pared by 6 bases and J by 7 bases, with 6 bases of the junction left unmatched. Here the CDR3 DNA reads TGTGCCAGCAGACTACTGACAGGGGGCAATTCACCCCTCCACTTT. It yields the protein CASRLLTGGNSPLHF.

The chain links TRBV7-2 to TRBJ1-6, with D perhaps TRBD1 (5 bases). Germline V gene data show CDR1 as SGHTA and CDR2 as FQGNSA. V was shortened by 4 bases and J by 4 bases, with 8 bases between the two germline ends. This CDR3 has 14 residues. The CDR3 loop is CASSWGGYNSPLHF. The CDR3 DNA is TGTGCCAGCAGCTGGGGGGGTTATAATTCACCCCTCCACTTT.

The genes are TRBV9 and TRBJ2-2, with 11 bases fitting TRBD2. Germline CDR1 reads SGDLS; CDR2 reads YYNGEE. This CDR3 spans 15 amino acids. V was clipped by 3 bases and J by 5 bases; unmatched bases: 3. The CDR3 coding sequence is TGTGCCAGCAGCGCTAGCGGGGGGAAAACCGGGGAGCTGTTTTTT. Translation gives CASSASGGKTGELFF.

This clone occurred once. The chain has TRBV4-1 and TRBJ1-1; no firm D call. The V end was cut by 4 bases, the J end by 2 bases, with 17 bases between. The CDR3 is made up of 16 amino acids. CDR1 and CDR2 from the germline V gene are MGHRA and YSYEKL. The CDR3 coding sequence is TGCGCCAGCAGCCGAATCCTGTCAGGATTAAACACTGAAGCTTTCTTT. Residues: CASSRILSGLNTEAFF.

V and J are TRBV18 and TRBJ1-6; the D gene is possibly TRBD1 (6 bases). Trimming left V 1 base short and J 5 bases short, with 9 bases between. CDR1 and CDR2 from the germline V gene are KGHSH and LQKENI. CDR3 size: 15 residues. The CDR3 bases are TGTGCCAGCTCACCACTGGACAGCCATAATTCACCCCTCCACTTT. It yields the protein CASSPLDSHNSPLHF.

This sequence joins TRBV5-6 and TRBJ2-4; the D is unclear. CDR1 and CDR2 (germline): SGHDT, YYEEEE. Trimming shortened V by 4 bases and J by 8 bases, and 7 bases separated the two germline ends. This CDR3 contains 11 residues. The chain's CDR3 is CASSALDIQYF. The CDR3 region has the DNA TGTGCCAGCAGCGCCTTAGACATTCAGTACTTC.

On this clone: At one boundary the junction diverges from the germline segment, which might be a read error. The chain couples TRBV6-5 to TRBJ1-1; D gene ambiguous. Germline assignment: CDR1 MNHEY and CDR2 SVGAGI. The CDR3 sequence is 14 residues long. The CDR3 region has the DNA TGTGCCACCAGTTGGGATGGAGTAAACACTGAAGCTTTCTTT. It encodes CATSWDGVNTEAFF.

V usage is TRBV4-1 and J usage is TRBJ2-2; no clear D. The germline V and J ends were trimmed by 2 bases and 1 base, with 14 bases remaining between them. In germline, CDR1 is MGHRA, CDR2 YSYEKL. The CDR3 runs 17 residues. CDR3 DNA: TGCGCCAGCAGCCAACCCGTCCGGGCGGAGAACACCGGGGAGCTGTTTTTT. This translates into CASSQPVRAENTGELFF.

The chain employs TRBV10-1 and TRBJ2-3, with TRBD2 as a possible D gene (7 bases). There are 15 residues in the CDR3. Deletions cut 1 base from V and 4 bases from J, with 12 bases between. Germline CDR1 reads WNHNN; CDR2 reads SYGVQD (reference sequence). CDR3 coding DNA: TGCGCCAGCAGTGAGTTTACAGGGAGGGCAGATACGCAGTATTTT. Translated, it gives CASSEFTGRADTQYF.

The chain recombines TRBV5-4 with TRBJ1-2; D is unclear. The CDR3 extends over 13 amino acids. V was shortened by 0 bases and J by 4 bases, with 7 bases between the two germline ends. Germline V CDR1 and CDR2: SGHNT, YYREEE (reference sequence). The chain's CDR3 is CASSLAQSYGYTF. CDR3 in DNA: TGTGCCAGCAGCTTGGCCCAGAGCTATGGCTACACCTTC. Combining the CDR3 with reference TRBV5-4 and TRBJ1-2 gives the whole variable domain ETGVTQSPTHLIKTRGQQVTLRCSSQSGHNTVSWYQQALGQGPQFIFQYYREEENGRGNFPPRFSGLQFPNYSSELNVNALELDDSALYLCASSLAQSYGYTFGSGTRLTVV.

The chain uses TRBV5-8 and TRBJ2-5, with 7 positions matching TRBD2. The V segment lost 2 bases and the J segment 2 bases; nucleotides outside the gene matches: 9. CDR3 size: 16 residues. Germline assignment: CDR1 SGHTS and CDR2 YDEGEE. The CDR3 DNA reads TGTGCCAGCAGCTTTGGGGCTAGCGGTAAACAAGAGACCCAGTACTTC. Protein: CASSFGASGKQETQYF.

The CDR3 DNA is TGTGCCAGCAGACCGGGACAGGGCCGGGTAGACTATAGCAATCAGCCCCAGCATTTT. Translating it yields CASRPGQGRVDYSNQPQHF. V and J are TRBV27 and TRBJ1-5; 9 bases align to TRBD1. The germline gives CDR1 MNHEY, CDR2 SMNVEV (reference sequence). The CDR3 covers 19 residues. Trimming took 6 bases from V and 0 from J; bases not matched to a gene: 15.

This clone was recorded a few times. This chain uses TRBV12-3 or TRBV12-4 with TRBJ1-1, with D unclear. V was shortened by 3 bases and J by 8 bases, with 13 bases between the two germline ends. CDR3 length equals 13 residues. The CDR3 coding sequence is TGTGCCAGCAGTTTGGTCGAAGGACCCGAAGCTTTCTTT. This translates into CASSLVEGPEAFF.